The clone carrying this T cell receptor (beta chain) was seen once. Antigen: not known. This entry comes from a study of cytomegalovirus exposure and HLA in healthy donors. General observations from the study: Cytomegalovirus status, reportedly, was diagnosed with high specificity and sensitivity by the classifier. Subsequent analysis of the 120 or so validation repertoires found a tendency for first-cohort TCR clusters to co-occur.

The assay was immunoSEQ multiplex PCR, and TCRdb's table has in-frame clones only and misses some. Among roughly 60,000 clones listed, roughly 94% were seen once. This CDR3 spans 13 amino acids. The V gene end was trimmed by 6 bases and the J gene end by 7 bases; junction bases not matched to a gene: 6. Germline V gene data show CDR1 as SNHLY and CDR2 as FYNNEI. The sample was PBMCs. This clonotype was obtained from a young man in good health and CMV-seronegative. This chain connects TRBV2 to TRBJ2-1, with 7 bases identical to TRBD1. The CDR3 coding sequence is TGTGCCAGCAGGGGGACAGCAACAAATGAGCAGTTCTTC. Translated, it gives CASRGTATNEQFF.